This T cell receptor (beta chain) originates from a study of PD-1 blockade in classical Hodgkin lymphoma. Sequencing used immunoSEQ multiplex PCR; TCRdb keeps in-frame clones, though not all of them. The sample records approximately 100,000 clones, 75% to 85% being singletons. As to this clone: Its antigen is currently unknown. The sample holds other DNA sequences that translate to the same CDR3.

Time point noted: cycle 4 day 1 (C4D1), after 5 to 7 weeks of nivolumab. Each of the patients experienced relapse following autologous stem cell transplantation, and their brentuximab vedotin exposure differed. Study-wide results and limits: A significant rise in TCR diversity was seen by C4D1 for CD4+ cells but not for CD8+ cells. Reported baseline diversity: healthy donors highest, relapsed/refractory patients lowest. The repertoire differences lack a defined cause, possibly disease activity or prior therapy.

The CDR3 runs to 15 residues. Trimming took 6 bases from V and 0 from J; bases not matched to a gene: 4. Per germline, CDR1 SEHNR and CDR2 FQNEAQ (reference sequence). This clonotype was obtained from a human donor with classical Hodgkin lymphoma. The sequences come from peripheral blood mononuclear cells (PBMCs), collected before the fourth cycle of nivolumab. This chain joins TRBV7-9 and TRBJ2-1; TRBD2 matches at 8 bases. The CDR3 nucleotides are TGTGCCAGCAGGCTCAGCGGGAGCTCCTACAATGAGCAGTTCTTC. This encodes CASRLSGSSYNEQFF.